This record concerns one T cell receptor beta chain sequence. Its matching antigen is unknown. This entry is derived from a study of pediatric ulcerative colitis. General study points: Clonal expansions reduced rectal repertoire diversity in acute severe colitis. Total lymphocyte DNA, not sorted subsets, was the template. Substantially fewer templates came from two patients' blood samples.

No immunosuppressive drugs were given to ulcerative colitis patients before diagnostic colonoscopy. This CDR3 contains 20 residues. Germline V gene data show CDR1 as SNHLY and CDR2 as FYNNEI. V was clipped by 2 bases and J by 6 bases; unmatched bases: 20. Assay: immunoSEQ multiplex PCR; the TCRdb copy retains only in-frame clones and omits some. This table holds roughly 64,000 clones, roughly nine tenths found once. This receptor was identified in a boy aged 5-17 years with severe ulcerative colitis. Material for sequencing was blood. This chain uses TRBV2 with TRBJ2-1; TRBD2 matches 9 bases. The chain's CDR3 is CASSERRRVNGGRAFNEQFF. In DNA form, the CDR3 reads TGTGCCAGCAGTGAAAGAAGAAGGGTTAACGGCGGGAGGGCTTTCAATGAGCAGTTCTTC.